The clone carrying this T cell receptor beta chain was seen only a few times. Its target is unknown. The CDR3 length is 14 residues. In germline, CDR1 is DFQATT, CDR2 SNEGSKA (reference sequence). With 6 bases clipped from V and 0 bases from J, the junction kept 2 bases outside the gene matches. The data were taken from a study of T-cell memory formation after mild COVID-19. Study outcomes and limitations: CD8+ contracting clones occupied EMRA, while CD4+ ones occupied mainly CM and EM. The finding that pre-infection memory included some responding clones suggested that cross-reactive memory joined.

TCRdb re-called the 5' RACE reads through MiXCR, storing one row per CDR3 protein. The sample carries 150,000 to 200,000 distinct CDR3 sequences, about a fifth recorded once. This receptor was obtained from a man between 18 and 35 years old who had mild COVID-19 (a few samples of this study predate the infection). Cell type and time point are not known. J is TRBJ1-5 and V is TRBV20-1; 10 bases map to TRBD1. Sequencing used PBMCs or a T cell subset sorted from them (not recorded which). Written as DNA, the CDR3 is TGCAGTGCGGGACAGGGGAATAGCAATCAGCCCCAGCATTTT. Residues: CSAGQGNSNQPQHF.